Listed below are T cell receptor beta chains from one sample, sequenced in a study of long-term antiretroviral therapy in people with HIV. Clones were read by immunoSEQ multiplex PCR, and TCRdb kept only the in-frame ones, dropping some. Among tens of thousands of clones listed, 75% to 90% were seen once. This specimen was unsorted PBMCs, taken 1.5 years after starting antiretroviral therapy. Receptor source: a man between 18 and 29 years old with HIV. Both conserved end residues are part of each CDR3. A D gene is named only where the DNA matches it firmly. The size entry is marked missing in some rows and otherwise reads once, few, many or a size class.

size: -; V: TRBV7-6; D: -; J: TRBJ2-7; DNA: TGTGCCAGCAGCCTCGCTAGCAACGAGCAGTACTTC; CDR3: CASSLASNEQYF
size: -; V: TRBV30; D: -; J: TRBJ1-5; DNA: TGTGCCTGGAGTTTTGGGGGCGTCCAGCATTTT; CDR3: CAWSFGGVQHF
size: -; V: TRBV19; D: -; J: TRBJ1-1; DNA: TGTGCCACATCCGGGTCCATCCCGCCAAGATTTGAAGCTTTCTTT; CDR3: CATSGSIPPRFEAFF
size: few; V: TRBV4-1; D: -; J: TRBJ2-7; DNA: TGCGCCAGCAGCCAATATCTAGCGACTTACGAGCAGTACTTC; CDR3: CASSQYLATYEQYF
size: -; V: TRBV7-8; D: -; J: TRBJ1-5; DNA: TGTGCCAGCAGCTTAGCCGGGGGACATCAGCCCCAGCATTTT; CDR3: CASSLAGGHQPQHF
size: few; V: TRBV11-2; D: -; J: TRBJ2-3; DNA: TGTGCCAGCAGCCGCGCGGGGACAGATACGCAGTATTTT; CDR3: CASSRAGTDTQYF
size: once; V: TRBV19; D: -; J: TRBJ2-1; DNA: TGTGCCAGTAGTAGGCACAATGAGCAGTTCTTC; CDR3: CASSRHNEQFF
size: -; V: TRBV5-8; D: TRBD2; J: TRBJ2-3; DNA: TGTGCCAGCAATAGCGGGACTACTAGCACAGATACGCAGTATTTT; CDR3: CASNSGTTSTDTQYF
size: -; V: TRBV5-6; D: -; J: TRBJ2-5; DNA: TGTGCCAGCAGTTATCAAGAGACCCAGTACTTC; CDR3: CASSYQETQYF
size: -; V: TRBV29-1; D: TRBD2; J: TRBJ2-1; DNA: TGCAGCGTTGTTCCTAGCGGGAGGGGGAGCTACAATGAGCAGTTCTTC; CDR3: CSVVPSGRGSYNEQFF
size: -; V: TRBV10-2; D: TRBD1; J: TRBJ2-7; DNA: TGCGCCAGCAGAATGAAACCGGGACAGGGACTAGAGCAGTACTTC; CDR3: CASRMKPGQGLEQYF
size: -; V: TRBV4-3; D: TRBD2; J: TRBJ2-7; DNA: TGCGCCAGCAGCCAAGCGGGAGGGAAGTACGAGCAGTACTTC; CDR3: CASSQAGGKYEQYF
size: -; V: TRBV7-2; D: TRBD1; J: TRBJ1-1; DNA: TGTGCCAGCAGCCCCCAGGGGGGGGTCGTAGGGGGCCGGGCTGAAGCTTTCTTT; CDR3: CASSPQGGVVGGRAEAFF
size: -; V: TRBV5-1; D: TRBD2; J: TRBJ2-3; DNA: TGCGCCAGCAGCTTTCTAGCGGGAGATTACACAGATACGCAGTATTTT; CDR3: CASSFLAGDYTDTQYF
size: -; V: TRBV5-1; D: TRBD2; J: TRBJ2-3; DNA: TGCGCCAGCAGCGGGGGGGTAGCGGGAGGCCCCACAGATACGCAGTATTTT; CDR3: CASSGGVAGGPTDTQYF
size: -; V: TRBV10-2; D: TRBD1; J: TRBJ1-1; DNA: TGCGCCAGCAGAATTGGACAGGGGAACACTGAAGCTTTCTTT; CDR3: CASRIGQGNTEAFF
size: -; V: TRBV18; D: -; J: TRBJ2-7; DNA: TGTGCCAGCTCGTCGGTCTCCTACGAGCAGTACTTC; CDR3: CASSSVSYEQYF
size: once; V: TRBV5-1; D: -; J: TRBJ2-1; DNA: TGCGCCAGCAGCTTCAAACTACAGTACAATGAGCAGTTCTTC; CDR3: CASSFKLQYNEQFF
size: -; V: TRBV29-1; D: TRBD2; J: TRBJ2-3; DNA: TGCAGCGTTGAAGTTGGTCTAGCGGGGATCACAGATACGCAGTATTTT; CDR3: CSVEVGLAGITDTQYF
size: -; V: TRBV5-5; D: TRBD1; J: TRBJ1-2; DNA: TGTGCCAGCAGCTTGGGGGACAGGGACATGAACTATGGCTACACCTTC; CDR3: CASSLGDRDMNYGYTF
size: -; V: TRBV5-6; D: TRBD2; J: TRBJ2-1; DNA: TGTGCCAGCAGCTCTACTAGCGGGGTCTACAATGAGCAGTTCTTC; CDR3: CASSSTSGVYNEQFF
size: -; V: TRBV6-5; D: -; J: TRBJ2-3; DNA: TGTGCCAGCAGGCCAGAAACAGGGTTTACGGATACGCAGTATTTT; CDR3: CASRPETGFTDTQYF
size: -; V: TRBV7-8; D: -; J: TRBJ1-5; DNA: TGTGCCAGCAGCTTATACTCGTACAATCAGCCCCAGCATTTT; CDR3: CASSLYSYNQPQHF
size: -; V: TRBV5-4; D: -; J: TRBJ2-1; DNA: TGTGCCAGCAGCTTGCCCAGCGCGAGCTCCTACAATGAGCAGTTCTTC; CDR3: CASSLPSASSYNEQFF
size: -; V: TRBV7-2; D: -; J: TRBJ2-2; DNA: TGTGCCAGCAGCTTACGGCAGACCGGGGAGCTGTTTTTT; CDR3: CASSLRQTGELFF
size: -; V: TRBV10-3; D: -; J: TRBJ1-1; DNA: TGTGCCATCAGTGAGTCGCTGGGAGACACTGAAGCTTTCTTT; CDR3: CAISESLGDTEAFF
size: -; V: TRBV5-4; D: TRBD2; J: TRBJ2-1; DNA: TGTGCCGCATCTTGGACTAGCGGGAGTAATGAGCAGTTCTTC; CDR3: CAASWTSGSNEQFF
size: few; V: TRBV15; D: -; J: TRBJ2-7; DNA: TGTGCCACCAGCAGACTAAAGTCCTACGAGCAGTACTTC; CDR3: CATSRLKSYEQYF
size: -; V: TRBV7-9; D: -; J: TRBJ2-1; DNA: TGTGCCAGCAGCTTTGGGAATGAGCAGTTCTTC; CDR3: CASSFGNEQFF
size: few; V: TRBV5-1; D: -; J: TRBJ2-7; DNA: TGCGCCAGCAGCTTGGACGGTGGGGGCCTTGAGGGGGAGCAGTACTTC; CDR3: CASSLDGGGLEGEQYF
size: -; V: TRBV28; D: -; J: TRBJ2-6; DNA: TGTGCCAGCAGTTTTAGCCTCTCTGGGGCCAACGTCCTGACTTTC; CDR3: CASSFSLSGANVLTF
size: once; V: TRBV5-8; D: -; J: TRBJ2-2; DNA: TGTGCCAGCAGCTTGTTGGGGTCTAACACCGGGGAGCTGTTTTTT; CDR3: CASSLLGSNTGELFF
size: -; V: TRBV7-2; D: TRBD2; J: TRBJ2-7; DNA: TGTGCCAGCAGCTTTGGCGGGGGCTCCTACGAGCAGTACTTC; CDR3: CASSFGGGSYEQYF
size: -; V: TRBV5-6; D: -; J: TRBJ2-5; DNA: TGTGCCAGCAGCTTCCGACCCTGGGGTGAGACCCAGTACTTC; CDR3: CASSFRPWGETQYF
size: -; V: TRBV4-1; D: -; J: TRBJ1-3; DNA: TGCGCCAGCAGCCAAACCCCCGAGGGGTGGGCTGGAAACACCATATATTTT; CDR3: CASSQTPEGWAGNTIYF
size: few; V: TRBV5-1; D: TRBD1; J: TRBJ2-7; DNA: TGCGCCAGCAGCTCCGGGACAGAAAGCGAGCAGTACTTC; CDR3: CASSSGTESEQYF
size: medium-sized; V: TRBV10-3; D: -; J: TRBJ1-5; DNA: TGTGCCATCAGTGAGGGCGGGCAATATAGCAATCAGCCCCAGCATTTT; CDR3: CAISEGGQYSNQPQHF
size: -; V: TRBV30; D: TRBD1; J: TRBJ1-1; DNA: TGTGCCTGGGGGACAGGGGGCACTGAAGCTTTCTTT; CDR3: CAWGTGGTEAFF
size: few; V: TRBV28; D: -; J: TRBJ2-7; DNA: TGTGCCAGCAGTTTAGGACAGTCCTACGAGCAGTACTTC; CDR3: CASSLGQSYEQYF
size: few; V: TRBV6-5; D: TRBD1; J: TRBJ1-2; DNA: TGTGCCAGCAGTTACACAGGGGCTAACTATGGCTACACCTTC; CDR3: CASSYTGANYGYTF
size: -; V: TRBV9; D: -; J: TRBJ2-7; DNA: TGTGCCAGCAGCGTAAGTTTCGGATCCTACGAGCAGTACTTC; CDR3: CASSVSFGSYEQYF
size: -; V: TRBV7-2; D: -; J: TRBJ1-5; DNA: TGTGCCAGCAGCATTATCGGTCTAGGGGGGAGCAATCAGCCCCAGCATTTT; CDR3: CASSIIGLGGSNQPQHF